Listed here are 15 T cell receptor beta chains from one sample, sequenced in a study of CD8+CD57+ T cells in acquired aplastic anemia. The template for TCR beta VDJ and CDR3 sequence profiling was genomic DNA. TCRdb fed the reads into MiXCR, producing one record per CDR3 protein. The data contain hundreds of thousands of distinct CDR3 sequences, under 40% of them seen just once; the ten biggest clones take up about 0.8%. The patients chosen for sequencing had shown expansion of CD8+CD57+ cells (detected by flow cytometry). The sample taken for sequencing was sorted CD4+, CD8+, or CD8+CD57+ T cells (not recorded which) from PBMCs. These receptors originate from a human donor with aplastic anemia.

This clonotype was seen ten or more times. The chain joins TRBV7-3 to TRBJ2-5, with D possibly matching TRBD2 (7 bases). Germline V gene sequence: CDR1 SGHTA, CDR2 FQGTGA. The CDR3 consists of 15 residues. Trimming removed 6 bases at V and 1 base at J, with 15 bases between. The CDR3 DNA reads TGTGCCAGCAGTTCCTATGGGGGGGCCCAAGAGACCCAGTACTTC. Protein: CASSSYGGAQETQYF.

This clonotype was counted ten times or more. The V and J genes are TRBV20-1 and TRBJ1-2, with D perhaps matching TRBD1 (6 bases). The V and J ends lost 6 bases and 8 bases respectively, with 19 bases between them. The CDR3 contains 13 residues. Per germline, CDR1 DFQATT and CDR2 SNEGSKA (reference sequence). This CDR3 reads CSAPDSMLSGYTF. As DNA, the CDR3 is TGCAGTGCCCCGGACAGTATGTTGTCGGGCTACACCTTC.

Points on this clonotype: Germline is not matched at one junction end, which may reflect a read error. The CDR3 bases are TGTACCAGTAGTATTTCCGGGACTAGCGGTCTCGAGCAGTACTTC. Translated, it gives CTSSISGTSGLEQYF. This sequence joins TRBV19 and TRBJ2-7; 11 positions match TRBD2. The CDR3 totals 15 residues. CDR1 and CDR2 from the germline V gene are LNHDA and SQIVND (reference sequence).

This sequence joins TRBV19 and TRBJ1-6, with 8 positions matching TRBD1. Trimming removed 7 bases from V and 9 bases from J; junction bases left unmatched: 11. Germline-derived CDR1 and CDR2 are LNHDA and SQIVND (reference sequence). The CDR3 spans 15 residues. This chain's CDR3 is CASTSTGGSVSPLHF. The CDR3 region has the DNA TGTGCCAGTACAAGCACAGGGGGATCGGTTTCACCCCTCCACTTT.

This clonotype has a count of ten or more. CDR3 sequence (DNA): TGCAGTGCTCGATACGGGACAGGCCGCAATCAGCCCCAGCATTTT. Its translation is CSARYGTGRNQPQHF. This sequence joins TRBV20-1 and TRBJ1-5; 8 bases are a match to TRBD1. This CDR3 has 15 residues. Germline assignment: CDR1 DFQATT and CDR2 SNEGSKA (reference sequence). V dropped 5 bases and J dropped 2; count of bases not matched to a gene: 8.

The rearrangement links TRBV29-1 to TRBJ2-3; the match to TRBD2 covers 9 bases. Germline assignment: CDR1 SQVTM and CDR2 ANQGSEA. The CDR3 spans 16 residues. The V and J ends lost 1 base and 2 bases, in that order; junction bases with no gene match: 7. CDR3 in amino acids: CSVEGIASGDTDTQYF. Written as DNA, the CDR3 is TGCAGCGTTGAAGGAATCGCTAGCGGGGACACAGATACGCAGTATTTT.

The chain is built from TRBV10-3 and TRBJ1-5, with a possible D match to TRBD1 (6 bases). Trimming cost V 6 bases and J 14 bases, with 17 bases left between them. Germline CDR1 reads ENHRY; CDR2 reads SYGVKD. The CDR3 extends over 12 amino acids. CDR3 sequence reads: CAISHRDKYEHF. CDR3 sequence (DNA): TGTGCCATCAGCCACCGGGACAAGTACGAGCATTTT.

This clonotype showed up just a few times. This chain links TRBV4-2 with TRBJ1-1; maybe TRBD1 (5 bases). There are 15 residues in the CDR3. V lost 0 bases, J lost 3 bases, and 11 bases lay in between. Germline V gives CDR1 LGHNA, CDR2 YNFKEQ. Written as DNA, the CDR3 is TGTGCCAGCAGCCAAGAGCGGGGCTCAGACACTGAAGCTTTCTTT. It encodes CASSQERGSDTEAFF.

This clonotype was observed a few times. The chain uses TRBV5-1 and TRBJ1-4; no firm D call. Germline CDR1 reads SGHRS; CDR2 reads YFSETQ. V lost 0 bases and J 7 bases, leaving 10 bases between the germline ends. There are 14 residues in the CDR3. CDR3 residues: CASSLVEGGEKLFF. CDR3 coding DNA: TGCGCCAGCAGCTTGGTGGAGGGTGGTGAAAAACTGTTTTTT.

In this sample, this clonotype turned up a few times. The chain recombines TRBV20-1 with TRBJ2-7, with TRBD2 matching 7 bases. This CDR3 is 14 amino acids long. In germline, CDR1 is DFQATT, CDR2 SNEGSKA (reference sequence). With V trimmed by 1 base and J by 3 bases, 6 bases remained unmatched. The CDR3 region has the DNA TGCAGTGCTAGAGGGCTAGCGGCCATCTACGAGCAGTACTTC. Protein product: CSARGLAAIYEQYF.

Details on this clonotype: It may be a read error: a sequence one base away is much more abundant. The CDR3 region has the DNA TGTGCCAGCAGCCAAGTTCAGCTTTCTACTGGCTACGCCTTC. Encoded protein: CASSQVQLSTGYAF. The chain carries TRBV7-2 and TRBJ1-2; no definite D call. Germline values: CDR1 SGHTA, CDR2 FQGNSA. CDR3 length: 14 residues.

In its sample, this clonotype was seen many times. The rearrangement uses TRBV2 and TRBJ1-2; D is undetermined. Trimming stripped 8 bases from V and 8 bases from J, with 15 bases between. Germline lookup yields CDR1 SNHLY and CDR2 FYNNEI. The CDR3 totals 12 residues. The CDR3 protein is CASSIGPEGYTF. CDR3 DNA: TGTGCCAGCTCCATCGGACCGGAAGGCTACACCTTC.

The J gene is TRBJ1-1, the V gene TRBV12-3 or TRBV12-4; 8 bases align to TRBD1. CDR3 size: 15 residues. The trim removed 1 base at V and 4 bases at J, leaving 5 bases unmatched. CDR3 nucleotide sequence: TGTGCCAGCAGTTTAGGGACAGGGAACCCCACTGAAGCTTTCTTT. Protein: CASSLGTGNPTEAFF.

This clonotype was detected ten times or more. The chain combines TRBV7-2 with TRBJ1-6, with D tentatively TRBD1 (6 bases). Per the germline V gene, CDR1 is SGHTA and CDR2 is FQGNSA. The CDR3 sequence is 15 residues long. Deletions cut 6 bases from V and 7 bases from J, with 16 bases between. In DNA, the CDR3 is TGTGCCAGCAGGGAACAGGGACTCACGAATTCACCCCTCCACTTT. Encoded protein: CASREQGLTNSPLHF.

This clonotype was picked up one time. This chain links TRBV5-6 with TRBJ2-7, with TRBD1 identical over 8 bases. CDR1 SGHDT and CDR2 YYEEEE come from the germline V gene. The CDR3 is made up of 16 amino acids. Germline trimming cut 3 bases from V and 4 bases from J; bases unmatched to any gene: 12. The CDR3: CASSYLGTGGEYEQYV. The CDR3 coding sequence is TGTGCCAGCAGCTACCTTGGAACAGGGGGTGAATACGAGCAGTACGTC.